The clone carrying this T cell receptor beta chain was seen a single time. What it binds is not known. These data belong to a study of OX40 agonist ivuxolimab in advanced cancers. Looking at the study overall: Subjects had a mean age of approximately 60 years, with a range of roughly 23 to 80; around 83% were male. Study-wide findings and caveats: CD8+ T cells averaged more expanded clones than CD4+.

CDR1 SGDLS and CDR2 YYNGEE come from the germline V gene. CDR3 size: 12 residues. V lost 0 bases and J 5 bases, leaving 4 bases between the germline ends. TCRdb keeps only in-frame clones here, not all; method: immunoSEQ multiplex PCR. This sample has 65,000 to 100,000 clones; around 94% occur once, and the top ten carry 8.5% to 10%. The sample in question was CD4+ or CD8+ T cells sorted from blood, obtained in a trial of the OX40 agonist ivuxolimab. The sequence was obtained from an adult with an advanced solid tumor such as melanoma, head and neck, liver or kidney cancer. V and J are TRBV9 and TRBJ2-3; unclear D gene. CDR3 sequence (DNA): TGTGCCAGCAGCGTAGTACAAGATACGCAGTATTTT. Protein sequence: CASSVVQDTQYF.